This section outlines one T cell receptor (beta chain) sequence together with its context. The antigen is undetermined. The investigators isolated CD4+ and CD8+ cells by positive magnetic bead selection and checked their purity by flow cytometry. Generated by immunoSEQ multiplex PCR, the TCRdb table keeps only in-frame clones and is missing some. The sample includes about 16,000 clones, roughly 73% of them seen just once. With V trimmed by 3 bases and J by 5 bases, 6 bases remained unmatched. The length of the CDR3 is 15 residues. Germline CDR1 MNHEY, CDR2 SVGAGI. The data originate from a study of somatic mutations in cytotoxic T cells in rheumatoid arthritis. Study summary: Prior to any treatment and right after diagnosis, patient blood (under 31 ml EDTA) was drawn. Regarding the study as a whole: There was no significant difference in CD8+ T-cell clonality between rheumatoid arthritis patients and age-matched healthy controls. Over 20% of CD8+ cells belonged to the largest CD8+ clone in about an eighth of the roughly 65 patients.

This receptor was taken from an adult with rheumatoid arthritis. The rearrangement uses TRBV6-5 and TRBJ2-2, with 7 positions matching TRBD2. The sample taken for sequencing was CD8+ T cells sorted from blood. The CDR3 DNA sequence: TGTGCCAGCAGTTATGTTGGTAGCGGGACCGGGGAGCTGTTTTTT. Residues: CASSYVGSGTGELFF.